The next 28 T cell receptor beta chains were all read from a single sample in a study of beta chain features in type 1 diabetes. Their cognate antigens are unknown. Expressed TCRB transcripts were sequenced after all isolated RNA was converted to cDNA. Profiled with immunoSEQ multiplex PCR; TCRdb holds only in-frame clones, not every one. This repertoire shows around 140,000 clones, 13% found once; its top ten account for roughly 1.4%. Study-level findings and limits: TCRB CDR3 length was moderately but significantly reduced in all four CD4+ subsets of Type 1 diabetes patients.

Input material: central memory CD4+ T cells from blood. These receptors were taken from a young man with type 1 diabetes.

The sample holds a few counts of this clone. The chain uses TRBV7-9 and TRBJ1-2, with unresolved D. The CDR3 has 16 amino acids. CDR1 is SEHNR, CDR2 FQNEAQ, per germline (reference sequence). Deletions cut 0 bases from V and 2 bases from J, with 13 bases between. CDR3 DNA: TGTGCCAGCAGCTTAGCGCTCTCTGGCCCCAACTATGGCTACACCTTC. Amino acids: CASSLALSGPNYGYTF.

This clone was counted only a few times. V and J are TRBV19 and TRBJ2-5, with 7 bases lining up with TRBD2. V shed 5 bases and J 2 bases; nucleotides not matched to a gene: 5. Germline V lookup: CDR1 LNHDA, CDR2 SQIVND (reference sequence). CDR3 length: 14 residues. CDR3 protein: CASSAELAQETQYF. The DNA of the CDR3 is TGTGCCAGTAGTGCCGAACTAGCGCAAGAGACCCAGTACTTC.

The DNA of the CDR3 is TGTGCCAGCAGCTTGGGCCCGGACAATGGAGCTTTCTTT. Translation gives CASSLGPDNGAFF. V and J are TRBV5-6 and TRBJ1-1, with D possibly TRBD1 on 5 matching bases. V dropped 0 bases and J dropped 10 bases, with 13 bases sitting between them. The CDR3 totals 13 residues. Germline V gene sequence: CDR1 SGHDT, CDR2 YYEEEE.

This clone has just a few counts. V usage is TRBV7-2 and J usage is TRBJ1-1; D not certain. Trimming pared 5 bases from V and 5 bases from J, leaving 12 bases between. Germline V lookup: CDR1 SGHTA, CDR2 FQGNSA. This CDR3 contains 13 residues. The CDR3 sequence is CASSLIGETEAFF. DNA of the CDR3: TGTGCCAGCAGCCTGATCGGAGAAACTGAAGCTTTCTTT.

This clone was seen many times. The chain joins TRBV4-2 to TRBJ2-5; D gene ambiguous. V was pared by 0 bases and J by 5 bases, with 10 bases between. Germline V gene lookup returns CDR1 LGHNA and CDR2 YNFKEQ. The CDR3 is 14 residues long. In nucleotides, the CDR3 is TGTGCCAGCAGCCAAGATTCCGTCCGGGAGACCCAGTACTTC. Its protein product is CASSQDSVRETQYF.

Turning to this clone: At one end the junction does not follow the germline gene, possibly because of a read error. The rearrangement uses TRBV10-3 and TRBJ2-4; 7 nucleotides match TRBD2. The length of the CDR3 is 14 residues. Germline-derived CDR1 and CDR2 are ENHRY and SYGVKD. The CDR3 region has the DNA TGTGCCAGCAGTCCCGGGGGGACCAAAAACATTCAGTACTTC. Encoded protein: CASSPGGTKNIQYF.

Only a few counts were recorded for this clone. The chain joins TRBV21-1 to TRBJ2-4; TRBD1, the table's D call, lacks a check against the DNA. TRBV21-1 is given as a pseudogene. This CDR3 has 14 amino acids. Here the CDR3 reads CASSKVQGPNIQYF. The CDR3 region has the DNA TGTGCCAGCAGCAAAGTACAGGGACCAAACATTCAGTACTTC.

The rearrangement joins TRBV29-1 to TRBJ1-2; 8 nucleotides line up with TRBD1. The CDR3 consists of 12 residues. With 6 bases clipped from V and 6 bases from J, the junction kept 6 bases outside the gene matches. Germline V gives CDR1 SQVTM, CDR2 ANQGSEA. The CDR3 DNA reads TGCAGCGTCGACAGGGGAGATCATGGCTACACCTTC. This codes for CSVDRGDHGYTF.

The CDR3 DNA follows: TGCAGCGTTGTAGGGTTGGCCGGGGCGAACACTGAAGCTTTCTTT. It codes for CSVVGLAGANTEAFF. This rearrangement joins TRBV29-1 to TRBJ1-1, with D possibly TRBD1 on 5 matching bases. Per germline, CDR1 SQVTM and CDR2 ANQGSEA. The CDR3 totals 15 residues. V was clipped by 4 bases and J by 1 base, with 16 bases between them.

The chain is built from TRBV7-2 and TRBJ2-5, with 8 bases aligning to TRBD2. The V and J ends lost 5 bases and 5 bases, in that order; junction bases with no gene match: 7. This CDR3 has 14 amino acids. Germline assignment: CDR1 SGHTA and CDR2 FQGNSA. CDR3 in DNA: TGTGCCAGCAGCCCCTGGACTAGCAGGGAGACCCAGTACTTC. Translation: CASSPWTSRETQYF.

This rearrangement joins TRBV7-6 to TRBJ2-3; 8 bases line up with TRBD1. CDR1 is SGHVS, CDR2 FNYEAQ, per germline. V shed 5 bases and J 1 base; nucleotides not matched to a gene: 5. This CDR3 spans 15 amino acids. The CDR3 is CASSIPTGGTDTQYF. The CDR3 DNA follows: TGTGCCAGCAGCATACCGACAGGGGGCACAGATACGCAGTATTTT.

CDR3 loop: CASSVGPGPDTYEQYF. Here the CDR3 DNA reads TGTGCCAGCAGCGTAGGTCCAGGACCAGATACCTACGAGCAGTACTTC. J is TRBJ2-7 and V is TRBV9, with unresolved D. Germline values: CDR1 SGDLS, CDR2 YYNGEE. The CDR3 has 16 amino acids. The V end lost 0 bases, the J end lost 2 bases, and 15 bases lay between the germline ends. The complete variable domain, with remaining parts taken from reference TRBV9 and TRBJ2-7, reads DSGVTQTPKHLITATGQRVTLRCSPRSGDLSVYWYQQSLDQGLQFLIQYYNGEERAKGNILERFSAQQFPDLHSELNLSSLELGDSALYFCASSVGPGPDTYEQYFGPGTRLTVT.

This clone was detected a few times. The V call is TRBV4-1, the J call TRBJ1-3; a weak D match, TRBD1 (5 bases). In germline, CDR1 is MGHRA, CDR2 YSYEKL. CDR3 size: 16 residues. The V end was cut by 0 bases, the J end by 4 bases, with 13 bases between. Here the CDR3 DNA reads TGCGCCAGCAGCCAAGATCAGACAGCCAGCGGAAACACCATATATTTT. Translating it yields CASSQDQTASGNTIYF.

A few counts support this clone. This sequence joins TRBV19 and TRBJ2-2, with D hard to call. The CDR3 contains 14 residues. Germline lookup yields CDR1 LNHDA and CDR2 SQIVND (reference sequence). The ends were cut back, 7 bases at V and 0 bases at J, with 9 bases in the middle. The CDR3 here is CASTDSANTGELFF. CDR3 bases: TGTGCCAGTACCGACTCCGCGAACACCGGGGAGCTGTTTTTT. The whole variable domain, filled in from reference TRBV19 and TRBJ2-2, reads DGGITQSPKYLFRKEGQNVTLSCEQNLNHDAMYWYRQDPGQGLRLIYYSQIVNDFQKGDIAEGYSVSREKKESFPLTVTSAQKNPTAFYLCASTDSANTGELFFGEGSRLTVL.

The chain is built from TRBV5-1 and TRBJ2-1; a weak D match, TRBD1 (6 bases). V was pared by 0 bases and J by 7 bases, with 20 bases between. The CDR3 is 17 residues long. Germline V gene lookup returns CDR1 SGHRS and CDR2 YFSETQ. The CDR3 nucleotides read TGCGCCAGCAGCTTGGTCAAGGACAGCCTGCCAAGGAATGAGCAGTTCTTC. It codes for CASSLVKDSLPRNEQFF.

Only a few counts were recorded for this clone. The gene calls are TRBV7-2 and TRBJ1-2; D might be TRBD1 (6 bases). Germline V gene sequence: CDR1 SGHTA, CDR2 FQGNSA. V lost 5 bases to trimming and J lost 6 bases, with 19 bases between them. The CDR3 is 15 residues long. CDR3 residues: CASSPGPAQGNGYTF. The CDR3 region has the DNA TGTGCCAGCAGCCCCGGCCCCGCGCAGGGGAATGGCTACACCTTC.

The V gene is TRBV7-2, the J gene TRBJ2-3; the match to TRBD1 covers 7 bases. This CDR3 is 17 amino acids long. Germline V lookup: CDR1 SGHTA, CDR2 FQGNSA. The trim removed 4 bases at V and 6 bases at J, leaving 16 bases unmatched. The CDR3 loop reads CASSSTNRGKFDDTQYF. Here the CDR3 DNA reads TGTGCCAGCAGCTCGACCAACAGGGGAAAATTTGATGATACGCAGTATTTT.

This clone turned up a few times. The J gene is TRBJ1-6, the V gene TRBV18; D might be TRBD1 (5 bases). In germline, CDR1 is KGHSH, CDR2 LQKENI. The CDR3 contains 14 residues. V was pared by 3 bases and J by 8 bases, with 11 bases between. The CDR3: CASSPGLPHSPLHF. The CDR3 region has the DNA TGTGCCAGCTCACCGGGACTGCCCCATTCACCCCTCCACTTT.

The genes are TRBV5-7 and TRBJ2-7, with 8 bases identical to TRBD1. TRBV5-7 is sorted into the ORF group, with uncertain function. The CDR3 is 16 residues long. Unmatched junction bases numbered 14, after V lost 4 bases and J lost 5 bases. CDR3 DNA: TGTGCCAGCAGCCCCTTGGTGGAGGACAGGGACCACGAGCAGTACTTC. It is translated as CASSPLVEDRDHEQYF.

This clone was found a few times. The J gene is TRBJ2-2, the V gene TRBV18; D is ambiguous. The germline V gene encodes CDR1 KGHSH and CDR2 LQKENI. The length of the CDR3 is 14 residues. Trimming took 6 bases from V and 0 from J, leaving 8 bases between them. The CDR3 loop is CASSPATNTGELFF. The CDR3 DNA reads as TGTGCCAGCTCCCCCGCGACGAACACCGGGGAGCTGTTTTTT.

This clone has just a few counts. V usage is TRBV6-1 and J usage is TRBJ2-7; 9 nucleotides agree with TRBD2. The CDR3 extends over 12 amino acids. CDR1 MNHNS and CDR2 SASEGT come from the germline V gene. With V trimmed by 1 base and J by 9 bases, 1 base remained unmatched. CDR3 loop: CASSEGTSAQYF. The CDR3, as DNA: TGTGCCAGCAGTGAAGGGACTAGCGCGCAGTACTTC.

This clone has only a few counts. The chain is built from TRBV7-9 and TRBJ1-6; TRBD1 might be the D (5 bases). CDR3 length equals 12 residues. Per germline, CDR1 SEHNR and CDR2 FQNEAQ (reference sequence). CDR3 sequence reads: CVSGTLNSPLHF. The CDR3, as DNA: TGTGTTTCCGGGACCCTAAATTCACCCCTCCACTTT.

CDR3 nucleotides: TGCAGCGTTTCCCTTGGGAGCTATGGCTACACCTTC. The encoded protein is CSVSLGSYGYTF. The V call is TRBV29-1, the J call TRBJ1-2; unclear D gene. Germline V gene sequence: CDR1 SQVTM, CDR2 ANQGSEA. The CDR3 has 12 amino acids. The V and J ends lost 5 bases and 4 bases respectively, with 11 bases between them. Using reference TRBV29-1 and TRBJ1-2 for the parts outside the CDR3, the full variable domain is SAVISQKPSRDICQRGTSLTIQCQVDSQVTMMFWYRQQPGQSLTLIATANQGSEATYESGFVIDKFPISRPNLTFSTLTVSNMSPEDSSIYLCSVSLGSYGYTFGSGTRLTVV.

This clone came up a few times. The V call is TRBV29-1, the J call TRBJ2-7; 9 bases align to TRBD1. The length of the CDR3 is 13 residues. Germline V gene lookup returns CDR1 SQVTM and CDR2 ANQGSEA. Germline trimming cut 7 bases from V and 5 bases from J; bases unmatched to any gene: 9. The CDR3: CSGDGTGNNEQYF. CDR3 nucleotides: TGCAGCGGTGACGGGACAGGGAACAACGAGCAGTACTTC.

The chain carries TRBV7-8 and TRBJ2-3, with a possible D match to TRBD1 (5 bases). The CDR3 runs 17 residues. CDR1 is SGHVS, CDR2 FQNEAQ, per germline. Trimming pared 5 bases from V and 1 base from J, leaving 19 bases between. The CDR3 DNA sequence: TGTGCCAGCAGCCCTTATAAAGACAGTCTTCGCACAGATACGCAGTATTTT. This gives the protein CASSPYKDSLRTDTQYF.

The CDR3 nucleotides are TGTGCCAGCACCCCGCCTTCTTCGTCTTACGAGCAGTACTTC. This translates into CASTPPSSSYEQYF. V is TRBV7-6 and J is TRBJ2-7, with D hard to call. The germline V gene encodes CDR1 SGHVS and CDR2 FNYEAQ. This CDR3 has 14 residues. V shed 7 bases and J shed 4 bases, with 17 bases lying between them.

This clone turned up a few times. The V call is TRBV11-2, the J call TRBJ2-5, with D unresolved. The V gene's germline CDR1 is SGHAT and CDR2 FQNNGV. CDR3 size: 17 residues. Trimming left V 3 bases short and J 1 base short, with 18 bases between. CDR3 DNA sequence: TGTGCCAGCAGCTTGCGCCGATTTTCACAAATCCAAGAGACCCAGTACTTC. Translating it yields CASSLRRFSQIQETQYF.

The chain combines TRBV5-8 with TRBJ1-4; no firm D call. Germline CDR1 reads SGHTS; CDR2 reads YDEGEE. V was trimmed by 4 bases and J by 5 bases, leaving 12 bases between them. This CDR3 has 14 amino acids. DNA for the CDR3: TGTGCCAGCAGCCAAGATCTCTCGAATGAAAAACTGTTTTTT. As protein: CASSQDLSNEKLFF.